This TCR beta chain was identified in a study of T-cell memory formation after mild COVID-19. Whole-study results and caveats: Contracting CD4+ clones lay largely in CM and EM, with CD8+ ones residing in EMRA.

In the case of this clonotype: Its antigen is unidentified.

Using its own MiXCR run on the 5' RACE reads, TCRdb lists one record per CDR3 protein. The sample has approximately 480,000 distinct CDR3 sequences, around a sixth seen once; the top ten hold 12%. The V gene's germline CDR1 is MGHRA and CDR2 YSYEKL. CDR3 length equals 13 residues. V was shortened by 4 bases and J by 13 bases, with 14 bases between the two germline ends. V and J are TRBV4-1 and TRBJ1-6; D might be TRBD1 (6 bases). This sequence originates from an adult woman who had mild COVID-19 (a few samples of this study predate the infection). Cell type and time point are not known. Sequenced input: PBMCs or a T cell subset sorted from them (not recorded which). CDR3 sequence: CASSPGGGLPLHF. CDR3 nucleotides: TGCGCCAGCAGCCCCGGTGGGGGGCTGCCCCTCCACTTT.